This T cell receptor (beta chain) was observed in a study of CXCR3-negative and CXCR3-positive naive CD8 T cells. CD45RO-CCR7+CD27+CD95- characterized naive CD8+ T cells. 5' RACE with UMI labels generated the TRB cDNA libraries. With the 5' RACE reads reprocessed, TCRdb shows one record per CDR3 protein and no DNA. This sample lists tens of thousands of distinct CDR3 sequences; its ten largest clones have less than 5%. In germline, CDR1 is SQVTM, CDR2 ANQGSEA. The CDR3 is 15 residues long. The TCR sequence derives from a human donor in good health. Some clones in this sample may be carry-over from other donors' samples. Sequences were obtained from naive CXCR3- CD8+ T cells from blood. Subset noted: CD45RO-CCR7+CD27+CD95- naive CD8+ T cells lacking CXCR3 (TNR3-). This sequence joins TRBV29-1 and TRBJ2-1; TCRdb selects TRBD2, and the lack of DNA leaves this call unchecked. CDR3: CSVVWGLADYNEQFF.